This T cell receptor beta chain stems from a study of T cell repertoires in cytomegalovirus infection. Findings and caveats of the study: Predominance within the ex vivo response was attributable to HLA-C-restricted CMV-specific TCR beta clonotypes. Adding up the frequency of public TCR beta families identified people who carried CMV plus the relevant HLA.

This clonotype occurred a few times. Antigen unknown. V was trimmed by 1 base and J by 0 bases, leaving 11 bases between them. Per the germline V gene, CDR1 is MNHNS and CDR2 is SASEGT. The CDR3 covers 16 residues. Using its own MiXCR run on the reads, TCRdb lists one record per CDR3 protein. The sample has just over 450,000 distinct CDR3 sequences, roughly 43% seen once. This sample comprised cultured PBMCs, obtained from culture after CMV antigen stimulation. The gene calls are TRBV6-1 and TRBJ2-3; D ambiguous. The TCR originated in a human donor in good health (CMV status not recorded). Some clones in this sample may be carry-over from other donors' samples. The CDR3 here is CASSEVIGRSTDTQYF. DNA for the CDR3: TGTGCCAGCAGTGAAGTTATTGGACGGAGCACAGATACGCAGTATTTT.